Given below is one TCR beta chain in context. This clone has only one observation. There is no known antigen for this receptor. Base qualities are not recorded, but no much larger clone differs from it by a single base. This sample was included in a study of OX40 agonist ivuxolimab in advanced cancers. Describing the broader study: Ivuxolimab was a fully human IgG2 agonistic monoclonal antibody targeting the costimulatory receptor OX40 (CD134). Intravenous ivuxolimab was administered to patients every 2 weeks at six dose levels: 0.01, 0.1, 0.3, 1.5, 3 and 10 mg/kg. Among the roughly 52 dose-escalation patients, around 20 had hepatocellular carcinoma, roughly 15 melanoma, 9 renal cell carcinoma and 9 head and neck cancer. In the dose-escalation cohort, more than 75% of patients were male, and the mean age was around 60 years, with a range of about 20 to 79. Prior anti-PD-1, anti-PD-L1 or anti-CTLA-4 therapy was permitted, and checkpoint inhibitors had been received by less than 45% of dose-escalation patients. Partial responses were achieved by three dose-escalation patients, of whom one had hepatocellular carcinoma and two had cutaneous melanoma. Peripheral TCRbeta sequencing aimed to test whether ivuxolimab altered TCR sequence diversity and caused clonal T-cell expansion. The paper covers the monotherapy dose-escalation part of the phase I ivuxolimab trial, which included N ≈ 57 patients.

For sequencing of the TCRbeta CDR3 region, genomic DNA was extracted from the sorted cells. The immunoSEQ Assay was used to sequence the TCRbeta CDR3 regions. Here the immuneACCESS table is served through TCRdb, limited to in-frame sequences with V and J called. Missing clones are a known gap in these copies; in checked studies unresolved V genes cover under half, and the rest lacks a known reason. In this sample the table shows over 80,000 clones, over 80% of which occur a single time. Of the sample, around 0.84% is held by the ten largest clones. The germline V gene sets CDR1 to SQVTM and CDR2 to ANQGSEA. CDR3 length: 17 amino acids, cysteine to phenylalanine. Solely the CDR3 DNA is kept, with 51 bases framed from the first base. V is shortened by 3 bases, J by 2 bases, and the region joining them spans 21 bases. Patients with autoimmune disease history or receiving systemic immunosuppression were excluded from the trial. Peripheral blood for TCR sequencing was drawn from every dose cohort at baseline, at cycle 4 day 1 and at cycle 7 day 1. The samples were taken from a phase I, first-in-human, multicenter, open-label dose-escalation trial of ivuxolimab. Adults with locally advanced or metastatic melanoma, renal cell carcinoma, hepatocellular carcinoma or head and neck squamous cell carcinoma were enrolled in the trial. Before TCR sequencing, CD4+ and CD8+ T cells were separately sorted from peripheral blood.

Beyond this particular receptor, the publication reports: After ivuxolimab, expanded clones were on average more numerous among CD8+ T cells than among CD4+ T cells. Partial responders in the 0.1-3.0 mg/kg groups had among the lowest normalized peripheral clonal expansion, especially among CD8+ T cells. Low levels of normalized T-cell clonal expansion were also seen in some patients who did not respond. At doses of 0.1 to 3.0 mg/kg, clonal expansion of both CD4+ and CD8+ blood T cells was observed from baseline to week 6. The antigen specificity of the clonally expanded peripheral T cells was not determined.

This chain joins TRBV29-1 to TRBJ2-3; the D gene is perhaps TRBD2, on 7 matching bases. The input for sequencing was CD4+ or CD8+ T cells sorted from blood, taken in a trial of the OX40 agonist ivuxolimab. This sequence was found in an adult with an advanced solid tumor such as melanoma, head and neck, liver or kidney cancer. CDR3 reads: CSVEWAGALFPTDTQYF. The DNA is TGCAGCGTTGAGTGGGCGGGGGCCCTATTCCCCACAGATACGCAGTATTTT.